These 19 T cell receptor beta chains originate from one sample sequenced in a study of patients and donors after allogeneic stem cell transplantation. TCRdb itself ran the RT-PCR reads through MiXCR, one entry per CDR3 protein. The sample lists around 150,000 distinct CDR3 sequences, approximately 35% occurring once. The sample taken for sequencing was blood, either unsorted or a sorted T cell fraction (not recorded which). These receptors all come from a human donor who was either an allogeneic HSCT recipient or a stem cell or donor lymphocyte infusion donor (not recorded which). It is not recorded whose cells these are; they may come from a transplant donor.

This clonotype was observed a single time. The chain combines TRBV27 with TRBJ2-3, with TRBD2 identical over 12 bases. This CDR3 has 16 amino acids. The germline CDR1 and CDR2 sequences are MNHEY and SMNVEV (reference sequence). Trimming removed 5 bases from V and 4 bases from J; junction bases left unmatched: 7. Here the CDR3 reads CASSLRTSGVADTQYF. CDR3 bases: TGTGCCAGCAGTCTCCGGACTAGCGGGGTTGCAGATACGCAGTATTTT.

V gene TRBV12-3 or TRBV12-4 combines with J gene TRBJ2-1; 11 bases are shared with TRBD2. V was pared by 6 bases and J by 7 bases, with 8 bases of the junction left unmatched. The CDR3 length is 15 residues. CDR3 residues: CASRSLAGGRNEQFF. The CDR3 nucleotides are TGTGCCAGCAGATCTCTAGCGGGGGGCCGGAATGAGCAGTTCTTC.

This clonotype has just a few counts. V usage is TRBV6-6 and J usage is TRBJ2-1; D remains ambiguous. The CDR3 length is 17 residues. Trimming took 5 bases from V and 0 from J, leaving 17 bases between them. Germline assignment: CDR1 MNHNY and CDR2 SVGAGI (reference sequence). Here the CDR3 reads CASSPSGPLSSYNEQFF. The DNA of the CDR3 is TGTGCCAGCAGTCCCTCCGGACCGCTTAGCTCCTACAATGAGCAGTTCTTC.

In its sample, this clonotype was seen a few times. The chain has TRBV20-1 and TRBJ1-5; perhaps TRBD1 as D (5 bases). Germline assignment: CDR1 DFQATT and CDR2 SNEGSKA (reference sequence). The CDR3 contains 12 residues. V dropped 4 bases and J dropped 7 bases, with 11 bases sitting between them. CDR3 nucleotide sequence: TGCAGTGCTATCGCAGGGAACCAGCCCCAGCATTTT. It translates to CSAIAGNQPQHF.

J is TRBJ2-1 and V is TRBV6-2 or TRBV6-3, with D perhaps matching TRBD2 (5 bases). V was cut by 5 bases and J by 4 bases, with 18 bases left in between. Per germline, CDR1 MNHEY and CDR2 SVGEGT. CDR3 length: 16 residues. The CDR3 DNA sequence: TGTGCCAGCAGTAGTCGAGGGCAGAATCGGTACAATGAGCAGTTCTTC. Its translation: CASSSRGQNRYNEQFF.

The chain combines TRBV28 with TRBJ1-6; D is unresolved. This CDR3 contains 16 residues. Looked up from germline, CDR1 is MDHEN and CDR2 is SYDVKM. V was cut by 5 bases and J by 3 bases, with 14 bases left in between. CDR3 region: CASSIGRVLYNSPLHF. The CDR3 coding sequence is TGTGCCAGCAGTATTGGACGGGTACTCTATAATTCACCCCTCCACTTT.

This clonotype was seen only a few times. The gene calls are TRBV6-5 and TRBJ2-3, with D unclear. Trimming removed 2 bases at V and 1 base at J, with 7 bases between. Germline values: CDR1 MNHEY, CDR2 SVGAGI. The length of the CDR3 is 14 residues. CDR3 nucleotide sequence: TGTGCCAGCAGTTACAGGGCGGGCACAGATACGCAGTATTTT. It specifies CASSYRAGTDTQYF.

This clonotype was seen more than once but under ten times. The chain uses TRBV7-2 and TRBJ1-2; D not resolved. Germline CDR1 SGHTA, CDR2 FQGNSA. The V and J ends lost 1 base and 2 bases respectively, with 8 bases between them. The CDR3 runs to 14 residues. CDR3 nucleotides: TGTGCCAGCAGCTTAGGTGTAAGGAACTATGGCTACACCTTC. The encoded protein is CASSLGVRNYGYTF.

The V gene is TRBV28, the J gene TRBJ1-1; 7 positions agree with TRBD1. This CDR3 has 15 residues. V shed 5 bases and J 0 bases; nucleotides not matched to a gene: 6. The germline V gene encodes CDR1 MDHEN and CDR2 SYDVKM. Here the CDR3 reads CASSVTGSMNTEAFF. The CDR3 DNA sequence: TGTGCCAGCAGTGTGACAGGGTCCATGAACACTGAAGCTTTCTTT. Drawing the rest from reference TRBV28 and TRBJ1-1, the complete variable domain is DVKVTQSSRYLVKRTGEKVFLECVQDMDHENMFWYRQDPGLGLRLIYFSYDVKMKEKGDIPEGYSVSREKKERFSLILESASTNQTSMYLCASSVTGSMNTEAFFGQGTRLTVV.

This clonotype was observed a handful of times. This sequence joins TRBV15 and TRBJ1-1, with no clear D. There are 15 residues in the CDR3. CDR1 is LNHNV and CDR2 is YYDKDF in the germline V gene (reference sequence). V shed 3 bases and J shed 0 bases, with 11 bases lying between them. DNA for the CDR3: TGTGCCACCAGCAGCGCCAGAATCCTGAACACTGAAGCTTTCTTT. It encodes CATSSARILNTEAFF.

The CDR3 region is CASSQTGRGSPLHF. Written as DNA, the CDR3 is TGTGCCAGCAGCCAAACGGGCAGGGGCTCACCCCTCCACTTT. The chain has TRBV3-1 and TRBJ1-6; the D gene is possibly TRBD1 (6 bases). Germline V gene lookup returns CDR1 LGHDT and CDR2 YNNKEL (reference sequence). The CDR3 runs 14 residues. Trimming took off 2 bases at V and 10 bases at J, with 12 bases between the two ends.

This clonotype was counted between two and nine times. CDR3 in DNA: TGTGCCAGCAGCTGGCCCAGGACAGGGGAATCAGGAACTAATGAAAAACTGTTTTTT. It is translated as CASSWPRTGESGTNEKLFF. This chain joins TRBV6-6 and TRBJ1-4; 9 bases match TRBD1. This CDR3 comprises 19 residues. Germline V lookup: CDR1 MNHNY, CDR2 SVGAGI (reference sequence). V was clipped by 6 bases and J by 1 base; unmatched bases: 15.

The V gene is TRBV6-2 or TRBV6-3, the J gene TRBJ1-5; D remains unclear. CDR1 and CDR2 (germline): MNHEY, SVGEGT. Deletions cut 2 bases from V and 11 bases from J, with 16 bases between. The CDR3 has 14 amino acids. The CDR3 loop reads CASSYLTHAQSQHF. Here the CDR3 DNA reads TGTGCCAGCAGTTACCTGACACACGCACAGTCCCAGCATTTT.

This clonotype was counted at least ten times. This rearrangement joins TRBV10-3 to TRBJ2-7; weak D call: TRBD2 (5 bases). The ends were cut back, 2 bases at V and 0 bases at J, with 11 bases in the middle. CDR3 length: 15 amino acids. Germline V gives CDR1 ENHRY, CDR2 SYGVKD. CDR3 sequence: CAISEAGRSSYEQYF. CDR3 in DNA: TGTGCCATCAGTGAGGCGGGCCGGAGCTCCTACGAGCAGTACTTC.

CDR3 region: CSVAFDSGDQPQHF. As DNA, the CDR3 is TGCAGCGTCGCATTCGACAGCGGGGATCAGCCCCAGCATTTT. The chain links TRBV29-1 to TRBJ1-5; D perhaps matches TRBD1 (5 bases). The germline V gene has CDR1 SQVTM and CDR2 ANQGSEA. Trimming left V 6 bases short and J 5 bases short, with 17 bases between. CDR3 length equals 14 residues.

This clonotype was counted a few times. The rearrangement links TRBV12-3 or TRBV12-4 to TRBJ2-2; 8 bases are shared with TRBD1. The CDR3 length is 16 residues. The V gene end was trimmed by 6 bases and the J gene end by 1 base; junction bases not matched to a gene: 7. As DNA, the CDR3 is TGTGCCAGCAGCTTGACAGGGGTGTTGAACACCGGGGAGCTGTTTTTT. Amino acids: CASSLTGVLNTGELFF.

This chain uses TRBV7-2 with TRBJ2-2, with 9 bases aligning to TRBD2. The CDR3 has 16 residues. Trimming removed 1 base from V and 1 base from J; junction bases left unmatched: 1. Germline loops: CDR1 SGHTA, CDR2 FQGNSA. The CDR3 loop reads CASSLVLAGNTGELFF. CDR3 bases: TGTGCCAGCAGCTTAGTACTAGCGGGGAACACCGGGGAGCTGTTTTTT.

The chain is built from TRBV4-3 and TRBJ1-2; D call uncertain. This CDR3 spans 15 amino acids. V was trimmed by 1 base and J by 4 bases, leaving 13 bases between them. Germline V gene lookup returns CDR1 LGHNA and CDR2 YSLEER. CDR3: CASSQGRTALYGYTF. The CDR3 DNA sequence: TGCGCCAGCAGCCAAGGTCGCACAGCGCTCTATGGCTACACCTTC.

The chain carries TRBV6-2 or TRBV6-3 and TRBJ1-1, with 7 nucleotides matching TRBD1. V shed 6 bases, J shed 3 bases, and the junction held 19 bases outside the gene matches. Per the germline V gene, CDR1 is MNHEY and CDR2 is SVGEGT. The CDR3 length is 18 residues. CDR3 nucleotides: TGTGCCAGCAGGAAGCGGCAAGGGGGCCGAGCAATGGACACTGAAGCTTTCTTT. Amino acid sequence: CASRKRQGGRAMDTEAFF.